This TCR beta chain was sequenced during a study of blood T cell repertoires in COVID-19. As for the study in general: COVID-19 samples collected from the United States, Italy and Spain covered acute and convalescent phases. T cells, B-cell-depleted T cells, or PBMCs supplied cDNA or gDNA.

In the original processing: By means of reference gene primer amplification, nucleated cell counts were estimated. The assay was immunoSEQ multiplex PCR, and TCRdb's table has in-frame clones only and misses some. Clonal size and the V and J genes are those of that table, whereas D and trimming came from the DNA. The sample consists of about 200,000 clones, just over 85% of them appearing once. CDR3 length: 13 amino acids. The V gene lost 8 bases and the J gene lost 0 bases, with 8 bases spanning the gap. Germline values: CDR1 MRHNA, CDR2 SNTAGT. The sequencing input was peripheral blood. V is TRBV6-4 and J is TRBJ2-1; D remains unclear. The TCR originated in a middle-aged man with acute or convalescent COVID-19. DNA for the CDR3: TGTGCCAGCGCCCAGGACTCCTACAATGAGCAGTTCTTC. It specifies CASAQDSYNEQFF.